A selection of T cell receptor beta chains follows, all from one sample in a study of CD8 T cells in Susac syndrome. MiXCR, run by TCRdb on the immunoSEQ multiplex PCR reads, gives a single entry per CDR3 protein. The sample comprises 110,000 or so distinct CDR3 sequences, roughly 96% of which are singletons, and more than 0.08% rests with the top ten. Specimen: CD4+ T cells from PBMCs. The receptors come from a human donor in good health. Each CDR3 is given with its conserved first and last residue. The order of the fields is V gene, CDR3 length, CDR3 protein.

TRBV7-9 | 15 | CASSFPWGDEDEQYF
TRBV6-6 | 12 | CASTSRTGELFF
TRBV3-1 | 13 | CASNLKGGQGYTF
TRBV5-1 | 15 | CASSLDRASKNIQYF
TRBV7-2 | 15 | CASSLSAGANYGYTF
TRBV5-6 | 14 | CASSLGQGVYGYTF
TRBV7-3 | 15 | CASKLGGASKAEAFF
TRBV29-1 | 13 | CSVVKELAFPQYF
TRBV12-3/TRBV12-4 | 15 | CASSPLAGVYNEQFF
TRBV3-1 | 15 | CASSQGNERAYEQYF